This T cell receptor (beta chain) was obtained from a study of blood T cell repertoires in COVID-19. Overall study context: T cells, B-cell-depleted T cells, or PBMCs provided the cDNA or gDNA that served as material.

This clone has only one observation. Methods used by the authors: Reference gene primers were amplified, and this amplification served to estimate nucleated cell counts. The repertoire was sequenced with immunoSEQ multiplex PCR; TCRdb's copy has only in-frame clones and lacks some. Clonal size and the V and J genes are those of that table, whereas D and trimming came from the DNA. Of 83,000 or so clones in the sample, approximately 86% were seen once. V was cut by 4 bases and J by 4 bases, with 11 bases left in between. Germline V CDR1 and CDR2: SGHNT, YYREEE (reference sequence). The CDR3 sequence is 13 residues long.

The chain combines TRBV5-4 with TRBJ1-2; TRBD1 is a possible D gene (5 bases). The material sequenced was peripheral blood. The receptor was derived from a man older than 75 with active or convalescent COVID-19. CDR3 nucleotide sequence: TGTGCCAGCAGCACAACAGGTATCTATGGCTACACCTTC. This encodes CASSTTGIYGYTF.